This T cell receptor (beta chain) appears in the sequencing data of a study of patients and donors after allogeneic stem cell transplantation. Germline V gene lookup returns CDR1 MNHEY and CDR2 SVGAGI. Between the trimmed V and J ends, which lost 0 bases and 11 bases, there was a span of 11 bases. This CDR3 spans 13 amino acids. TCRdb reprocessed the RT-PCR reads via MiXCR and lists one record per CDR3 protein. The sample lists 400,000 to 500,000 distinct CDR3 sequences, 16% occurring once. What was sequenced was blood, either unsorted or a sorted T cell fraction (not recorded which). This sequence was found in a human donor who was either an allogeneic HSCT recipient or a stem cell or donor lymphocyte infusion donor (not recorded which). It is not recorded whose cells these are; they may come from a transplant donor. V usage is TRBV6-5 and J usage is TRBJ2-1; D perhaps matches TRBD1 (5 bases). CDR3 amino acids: CASSYSTDLKQFF. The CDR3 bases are TGTGCCAGCAGTTACTCGACAGACCTTAAGCAGTTCTTC.